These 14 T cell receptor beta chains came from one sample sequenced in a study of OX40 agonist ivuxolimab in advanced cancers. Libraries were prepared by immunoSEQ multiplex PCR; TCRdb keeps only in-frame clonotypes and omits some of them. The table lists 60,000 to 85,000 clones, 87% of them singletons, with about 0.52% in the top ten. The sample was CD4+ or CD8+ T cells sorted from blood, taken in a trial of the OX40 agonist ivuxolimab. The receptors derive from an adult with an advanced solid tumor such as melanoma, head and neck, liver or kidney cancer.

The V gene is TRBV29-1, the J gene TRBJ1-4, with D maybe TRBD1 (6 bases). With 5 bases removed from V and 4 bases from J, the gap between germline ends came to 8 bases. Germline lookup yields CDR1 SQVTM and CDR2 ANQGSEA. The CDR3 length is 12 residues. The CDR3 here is CSVSGDNEKLFF. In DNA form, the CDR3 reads TGCAGCGTTTCAGGGGATAATGAAAAACTGTTTTTT.

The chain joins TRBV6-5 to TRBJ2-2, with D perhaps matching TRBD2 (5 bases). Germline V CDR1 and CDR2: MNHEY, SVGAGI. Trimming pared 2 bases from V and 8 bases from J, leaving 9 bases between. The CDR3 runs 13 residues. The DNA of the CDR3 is TGTGCCAGCAGTTACCAGCGGAGGGGGGAGCTGTTTTTT. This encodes CASSYQRRGELFF.

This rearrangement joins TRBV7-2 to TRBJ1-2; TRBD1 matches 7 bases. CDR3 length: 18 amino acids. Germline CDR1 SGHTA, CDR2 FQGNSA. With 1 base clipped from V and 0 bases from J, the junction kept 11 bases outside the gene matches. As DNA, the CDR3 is TGTGCCAGCAGCTTAGTTGCGGACAGGATACTTACTAACTATGGCTACACCTTC. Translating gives CASSLVADRILTNYGYTF.

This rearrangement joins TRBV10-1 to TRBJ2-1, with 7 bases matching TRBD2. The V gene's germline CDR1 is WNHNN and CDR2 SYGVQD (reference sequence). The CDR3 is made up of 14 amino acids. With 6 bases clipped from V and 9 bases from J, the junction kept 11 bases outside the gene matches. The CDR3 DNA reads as TGCGCCAGCAGGAGGGGAGCGGGGTCTAGTGAGCAGTTCTTC. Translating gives CASRRGAGSSEQFF.

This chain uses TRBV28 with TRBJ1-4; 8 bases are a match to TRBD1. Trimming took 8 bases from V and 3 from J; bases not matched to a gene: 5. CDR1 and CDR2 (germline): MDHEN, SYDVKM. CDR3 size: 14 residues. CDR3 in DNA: TGTGCCAGCCGACAGGGGTCAGCTAATGAAAAACTGTTTTTT. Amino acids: CASRQGSANEKLFF. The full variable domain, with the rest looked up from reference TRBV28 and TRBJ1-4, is DVKVTQSSRYLVKRTGEKVFLECVQDMDHENMFWYRQDPGLGLRLIYFSYDVKMKEKGDIPEGYSVSREKKERFSLILESASTNQTSMYLCASRQGSANEKLFFGSGTQLSVL.

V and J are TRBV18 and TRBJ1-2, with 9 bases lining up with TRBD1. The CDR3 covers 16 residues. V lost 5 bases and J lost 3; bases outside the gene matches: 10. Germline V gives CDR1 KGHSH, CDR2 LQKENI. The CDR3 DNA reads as TGTGCCAGCTCAAAGAACCGGGACAGGGAATACTATGGCTACACCTTC. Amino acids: CASSKNRDREYYGYTF. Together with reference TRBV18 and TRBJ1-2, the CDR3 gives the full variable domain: NAGVMQNPRHLVRRRGQEARLRCSPMKGHSHVYWYRQLPEEGLKFMVYLQKENIIDESGMPKERFSAEFPKEGPSILRIQQVVRGDSAAYFCASSKNRDREYYGYTFGSGTRLTVV.

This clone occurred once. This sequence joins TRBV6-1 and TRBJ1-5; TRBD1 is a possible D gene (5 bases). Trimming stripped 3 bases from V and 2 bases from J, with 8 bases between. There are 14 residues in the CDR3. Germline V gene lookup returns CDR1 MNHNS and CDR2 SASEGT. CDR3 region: CASSDREGNQPQHF. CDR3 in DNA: TGTGCCAGCAGTGACAGGGAGGGCAATCAGCCCCAGCATTTT.

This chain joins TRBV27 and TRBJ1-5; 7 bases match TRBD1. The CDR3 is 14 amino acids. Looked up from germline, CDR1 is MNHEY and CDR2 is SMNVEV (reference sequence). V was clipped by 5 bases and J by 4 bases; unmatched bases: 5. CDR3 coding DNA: TGTGCCAGCAGTCCTCGACAGGGAAATCAGCCCCAGCATTTT. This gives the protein CASSPRQGNQPQHF.

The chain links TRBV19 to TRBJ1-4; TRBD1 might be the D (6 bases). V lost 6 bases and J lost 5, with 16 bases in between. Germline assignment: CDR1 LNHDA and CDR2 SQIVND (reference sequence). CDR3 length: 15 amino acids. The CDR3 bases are TGTGCCAGTAGCAACCCGGGGGGGACAAATGAAAAACTGTTTTTT. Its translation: CASSNPGGTNEKLFF. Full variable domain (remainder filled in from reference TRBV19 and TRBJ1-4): DGGITQSPKYLFRKEGQNVTLSCEQNLNHDAMYWYRQDPGQGLRLIYYSQIVNDFQKGDIAEGYSVSREKKESFPLTVTSAQKNPTAFYLCASSNPGGTNEKLFFGSGTQLSVL.

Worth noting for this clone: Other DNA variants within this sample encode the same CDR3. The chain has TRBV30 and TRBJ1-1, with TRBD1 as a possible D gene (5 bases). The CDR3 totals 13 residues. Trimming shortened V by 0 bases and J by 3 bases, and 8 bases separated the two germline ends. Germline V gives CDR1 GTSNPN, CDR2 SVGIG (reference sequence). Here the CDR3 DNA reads TGTGCCTGGAGTGTGGCAGGGTACACTGAAGCTTTCTTT. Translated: CAWSVAGYTEAFF.

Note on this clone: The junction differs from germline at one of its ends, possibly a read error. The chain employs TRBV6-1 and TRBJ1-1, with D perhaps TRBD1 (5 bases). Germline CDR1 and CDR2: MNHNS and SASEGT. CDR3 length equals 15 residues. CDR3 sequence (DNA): TGTGCCAGCAGTCAAGCTTCTACAGGGAACACTGAAGCTTTCTTT. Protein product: CASSQASTGNTEAFF.

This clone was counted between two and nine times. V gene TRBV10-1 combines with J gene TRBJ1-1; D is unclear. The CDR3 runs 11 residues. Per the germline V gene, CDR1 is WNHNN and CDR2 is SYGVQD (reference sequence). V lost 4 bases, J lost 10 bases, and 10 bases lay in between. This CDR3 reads CASSGGYGAFF. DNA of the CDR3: TGCGCCAGCAGTGGGGGATATGGAGCTTTCTTT.

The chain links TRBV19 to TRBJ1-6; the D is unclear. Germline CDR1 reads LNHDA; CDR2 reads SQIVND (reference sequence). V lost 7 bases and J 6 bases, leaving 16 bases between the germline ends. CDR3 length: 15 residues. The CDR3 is CASTARPGSNSPLHF. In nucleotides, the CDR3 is TGTGCCAGTACCGCCCGCCCGGGGAGTAATTCACCCCTCCACTTT.

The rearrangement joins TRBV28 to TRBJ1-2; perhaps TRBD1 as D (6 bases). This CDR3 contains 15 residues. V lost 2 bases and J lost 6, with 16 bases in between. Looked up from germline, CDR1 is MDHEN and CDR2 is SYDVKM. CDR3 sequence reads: CASSLIPGGRNGYTF. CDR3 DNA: TGTGCCAGCAGTTTAATCCCCGGGGGGCGGAATGGCTACACCTTC.